The source of this T cell receptor beta chain is a study of blood T cells in healthy people across ages. V lost 5 bases, J lost 0 bases, and 9 bases stayed unmatched. The CDR3 is 16 residues long. The germline CDR1 and CDR2 sequences are SGDLS and YYNGEE. Primers used in a second PCR of about 6 to 11 cycles were a sample-barcoded 5' primer and a J-beta primer mix. TCRdb re-analysed the 5' RACE reads in MiXCR, keeping a single row per CDR3 protein. This sample has approximately 1.5 million distinct CDR3 sequences; approximately 32% occur once, and the top ten carry about 10%. The origin of this receptor is a woman in her twenties or thirties in good health. The rearrangement joins TRBV9 to TRBJ2-7, with 9 bases aligning to TRBD1. The sequenced sample was blood. DNA of the CDR3: TGTGCCAGCAGTTTAACAGGGGGCGCGGACTCCTACGAGCAGTACTTC. Translating it yields CASSLTGGADSYEQYF.